What follows are 11 T cell receptor beta chains derived from one specimen sequenced in a study of T cell changes during pregnancy in multiple sclerosis. Profiling relied on immunoSEQ multiplex PCR, and the TCRdb table lists in-frame clones only, not all of them. This sample yields 70,000 or so clones, of which roughly 89% are seen a single time; around 0.7% belongs to the top ten. Sequenced here: peripheral blood, sampled in the third trimester of pregnancy. Every receptor here comes from a female donor in good health, enrolled as a control in a pregnancy study.

The chain has TRBV2 and TRBJ1-6; 12 bases line up with TRBD1. This CDR3 region has 16 residues. Germline assignment: CDR1 SNHLY and CDR2 FYNNEI. The junction had 7 bases not matched to a gene; V was cut back by 4 bases and J by 9 bases. The CDR3 DNA follows: TGTGCCAGCAGTGTCCCGGGACAGGGGGCGAGTTCACCCCTCCACTTT. It specifies CASSVPGQGASSPLHF.

This chain joins TRBV6-1 and TRBJ2-7; 11 bases fit TRBD1. The CDR3 has 13 residues. Germline CDR1 reads MNHNS; CDR2 reads SASEGT. V was clipped by 8 bases and J by 9 bases; unmatched bases: 9. This CDR3 is CASPTDRGLRQYF. The CDR3 nucleotides read TGTGCCAGCCCCACGGACAGGGGGCTTAGGCAGTACTTC.

V is TRBV7-2 and J is TRBJ1-3, with D possibly being TRBD1 (6 bases). CDR1 is SGHTA and CDR2 is FQGNSA in the germline V gene. V gave up 4 bases and J gave up 2 bases, with 6 bases separating them. This CDR3 has 13 amino acids. Here the CDR3 reads CASSWDTGNTIYF. CDR3 nucleotides: TGTGCCAGCAGCTGGGACACTGGAAACACCATATATTTT.

The chain uses TRBV4-2 and TRBJ2-7; D ambiguous. In germline, CDR1 is LGHNA, CDR2 YNFKEQ. This CDR3 has 12 residues. The V and J ends lost 1 base and 3 bases respectively, with 4 bases between them. CDR3 DNA: TGTGCCAGCAGCCAAGGCTACTACGAGCAGTACTTC. Translated: CASSQGYYEQYF.

As concerns this clone: This specimen includes other DNA sequences encoding the same CDR3. The chain links TRBV30 to TRBJ1-4; D may be TRBD1 (5 bases). CDR3 length equals 13 residues. V was trimmed by 0 bases and J by 11 bases, leaving 13 bases between them. Germline V gives CDR1 GTSNPN, CDR2 SVGIG (reference sequence). CDR3 nucleotides: TGTGCCTGGAGTGTAATCGGGGGGGGGAAACTGTTTTTT. Its protein product is CAWSVIGGGKLFF.

This clone was detected once. This chain links TRBV28 with TRBJ2-7, with D possibly being TRBD1 (6 bases). With 4 bases removed from V and 1 base from J, the gap between germline ends came to 8 bases. The CDR3 is 13 residues long. Germline V gives CDR1 MDHEN, CDR2 SYDVKM. The CDR3 spells CASSSRGSYEQYF. The CDR3 nucleotides read TGTGCCAGCAGTTCCAGGGGTTCCTACGAGCAGTACTTC.

This chain joins TRBV9 and TRBJ2-1; 9 bases map to TRBD2. Unmatched junction bases numbered 8, after V lost 7 bases and J lost 3 bases. The CDR3 extends over 15 amino acids. Germline V lookup: CDR1 SGDLS, CDR2 YYNGEE. In DNA form, the CDR3 reads TGTGCCAGCCAAAGGCTAGCGGGAAACTACAATGAGCAGTTCTTC. Amino acids: CASQRLAGNYNEQFF.

This clone was picked up one time. J is TRBJ1-2 and V is TRBV27; D gene unclear. CDR1 is MNHEY, CDR2 SMNVEV, per germline (reference sequence). Between the trimmed V and J ends, which lost 0 bases and 4 bases, there was a span of 6 bases. This CDR3 comprises 13 residues. Here the CDR3 DNA reads TGTGCCAGCAGTTTATCGAACAGCTATGGCTACACCTTC. Its protein is CASSLSNSYGYTF.

The rearrangement uses TRBV6-1 and TRBJ1-1; D perhaps matches TRBD1 (5 bases). V was cut by 3 bases and J by 10 bases, with 15 bases left in between. The CDR3 spans 13 residues. Per the germline V gene, CDR1 is MNHNS and CDR2 is SASEGT. The CDR3 loop is CASSETGEMAAFF. The DNA of the CDR3 is TGTGCCAGCAGTGAGACGGGGGAGATGGCAGCTTTCTTT.

The rearrangement uses TRBV29-1 and TRBJ2-7, with 9 bases aligning to TRBD1. CDR3 length equals 11 residues. The germline gives CDR1 SQVTM, CDR2 ANQGSEA. V lost 6 bases to trimming and J lost 9 bases; unmatched junction nucleotides: 6. DNA for the CDR3: TGCAGCGTGGGGGGGACAGGGAGGCAGTACTTC. Translated: CSVGGTGRQYF.

The rearrangement links TRBV6-1 to TRBJ1-2; the match to TRBD1 covers 9 bases. CDR1 is MNHNS, CDR2 SASEGT, per germline. The V segment lost 2 bases and the J segment 3 bases; nucleotides outside the gene matches: 1. The CDR3 contains 14 residues. CDR3 nucleotide sequence: TGTGCCAGCAGTGAAAGGACAGGGGACTATGGCTACACCTTC. This codes for CASSERTGDYGYTF.